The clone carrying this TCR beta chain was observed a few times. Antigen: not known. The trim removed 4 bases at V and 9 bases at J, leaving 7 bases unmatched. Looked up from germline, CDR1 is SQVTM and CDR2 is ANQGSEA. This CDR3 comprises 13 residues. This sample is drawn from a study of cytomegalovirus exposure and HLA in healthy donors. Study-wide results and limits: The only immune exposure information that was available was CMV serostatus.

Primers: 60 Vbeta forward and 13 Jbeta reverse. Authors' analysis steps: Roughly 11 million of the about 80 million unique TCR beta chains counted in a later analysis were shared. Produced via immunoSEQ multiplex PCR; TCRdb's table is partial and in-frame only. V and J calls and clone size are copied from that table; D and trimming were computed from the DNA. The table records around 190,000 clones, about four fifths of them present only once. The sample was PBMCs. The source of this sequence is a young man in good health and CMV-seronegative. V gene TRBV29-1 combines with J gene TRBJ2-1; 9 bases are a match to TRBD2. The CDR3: CSVGVAGAGEQFF. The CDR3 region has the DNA TGCAGCGTTGGGGTAGCGGGAGCTGGTGAGCAGTTCTTC.